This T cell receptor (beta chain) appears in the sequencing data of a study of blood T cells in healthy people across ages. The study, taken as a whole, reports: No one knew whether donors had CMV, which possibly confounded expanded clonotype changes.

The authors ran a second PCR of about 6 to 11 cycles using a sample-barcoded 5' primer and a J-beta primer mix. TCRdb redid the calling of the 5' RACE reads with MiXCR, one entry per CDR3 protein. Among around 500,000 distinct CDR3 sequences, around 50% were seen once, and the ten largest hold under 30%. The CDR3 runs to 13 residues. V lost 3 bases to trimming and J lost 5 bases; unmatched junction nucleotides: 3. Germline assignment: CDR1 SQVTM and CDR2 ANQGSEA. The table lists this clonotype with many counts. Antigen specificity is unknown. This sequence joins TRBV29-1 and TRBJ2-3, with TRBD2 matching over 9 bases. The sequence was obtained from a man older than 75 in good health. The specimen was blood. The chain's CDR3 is CSVDTAGGDTQYF. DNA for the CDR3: TGCAGCGTTGATACAGCGGGAGGAGATACGCAGTATTTT.